Each of the 9 T cell receptor beta chains below was sequenced from the same sample in a study of T cell changes during pregnancy in multiple sclerosis (dated by TCRdb to the late 2010s). The library was obtained by the immunoSEQ multiplex PCR assay. TCRdb carries this immuneACCESS record with in-frame sequences only. Its versions omit some clonotypes, under half of them owing to an unresolved V gene in the studies checked, with the rest unexplained. The sample table records approximately 130,000 clones; approximately 96% of these occur just once. The biggest ten clones account for 0.44% of the sample. The sample was peripheral blood, taken after pregnancy. These TCRs come from a female donor with multiple sclerosis, enrolled in a pregnancy study.

The V and J genes are TRBV27 and TRBJ2-7, with 13 bases matching TRBD2. CDR3 size: 17 residues. V shed 0 bases and J 3 bases; nucleotides not matched to a gene: 5. The germline CDR1 and CDR2 sequences are MNHEY and SMNVEV (reference sequence). CDR3 nucleotide sequence: TGTGCCAGCAGTTTATCGGGCGGGACTAGCGGGAACTACGAGCAGTACTTC. Translation gives CASSLSGGTSGNYEQYF.

The chain employs TRBV2 and TRBJ2-7; TRBD2 aligns across 10 bases. The J segment lost 0 bases and the V segment lost 3 bases, leaving 11 bases of the junction unmatched. CDR1 is SNHLY, CDR2 FYNNEI, per germline. The CDR3 totals 18 residues. Here the CDR3 reads CASSERGLAGAHSYEQYF. The CDR3 region has the DNA TGTGCCAGCAGTGAGAGAGGGCTAGCGGGAGCTCACTCCTACGAGCAGTACTTC.

V usage is TRBV9 and J usage is TRBJ2-7, with D unclear. The CDR3 spans 14 residues. CDR1 is SGDLS and CDR2 is YYNGEE in the germline V gene. The ends were cut back, 1 base at V and 2 bases at J, with 10 bases in the middle. CDR3 in amino acids: CASSVNLLTYEQYF. DNA of the CDR3: TGTGCCAGCAGCGTAAATTTACTCACCTACGAGCAGTACTTC.

This chain uses TRBV7-8 with TRBJ1-2; 9 nucleotides align to TRBD1. Looked up from germline, CDR1 is SGHVS and CDR2 is FQNEAQ. Germline trimming cut 4 bases from V and 5 bases from J; bases unmatched to any gene: 5. This CDR3 comprises 14 residues. CDR3 DNA sequence: TGTGCCAGCAGCTCCCCGGACAGGGGTTATGGCTACACCTTC. Its protein is CASSSPDRGYGYTF.

The rearrangement joins TRBV12-5 to TRBJ2-7, with 7 bases fitting TRBD2. The CDR3 runs to 15 residues. The germline V gene has CDR1 LGHNT and CDR2 FRNRAP. Germline trimming cut 1 base from V and 0 bases from J; bases unmatched to any gene: 3. The CDR3, as DNA: TGTGCTAGTGGTTTGGCCGGGACTAACTCCTACGAGCAGTACTTC. This translates into CASGLAGTNSYEQYF.

This chain uses TRBV2 with TRBJ2-3; no firm D call. Germline V gene data show CDR1 as SNHLY and CDR2 as FYNNEI. The CDR3 totals 14 residues. V was cut by 2 bases and J by 12 bases, with 18 bases left in between. CDR3 sequence reads: CASSESQVVTPQYF. DNA for the CDR3: TGTGCCAGCAGTGAAAGCCAAGTTGTGACTCCCCAGTATTTT.

The sample holds a few counts of this clone. The chain has TRBV6-4 and TRBJ2-2; D gene ambiguous. The CDR3 covers 14 residues. CDR1 is MRHNA and CDR2 is SNTAGT in the germline V gene. Trimming removed 6 bases at V and 2 bases at J, with 10 bases between. CDR3 region: CASRALPNTGELFF. In DNA, the CDR3 is TGTGCCAGCAGGGCCCTCCCTAACACCGGGGAGCTGTTTTTT.

The chain uses TRBV7-2 and TRBJ1-2, with D possibly TRBD1 on 6 matching bases. Germline V gene sequence: CDR1 SGHTA, CDR2 FQGNSA. V lost 0 bases and J lost 6, with 20 bases in between. CDR3 length: 17 amino acids. The DNA of the CDR3 is TGTGCCAGCAGCTTAGCTGGCCTTCGGCAGGGGTCGGATGGCTACACCTTC. This encodes CASSLAGLRQGSDGYTF.

The V and J genes are TRBV4-1 and TRBJ2-1, with TRBD1 as a possible D gene (6 bases). The CDR3 length is 17 residues. V was trimmed by 5 bases and J by 4 bases, leaving 21 bases between them. CDR1 is MGHRA, CDR2 YSYEKL, per germline. The CDR3, as DNA: TGCGCCAGCAGCTTCTTCTTTCAGGGGCCTGGGTACAATGAGCAGTTCTTC. Translating it yields CASSFFFQGPGYNEQFF.